The 3 T cell receptor beta chains in this list originate from one sample, sequenced in a study of CD8+ T cells in alopecia areata. TCR sequencing used cDNA made by reverse transcription of extracted RNA. The method was immunoSEQ multiplex PCR; TCRdb's version includes in-frame clones alone and lacks a portion of them. In the table there are 150,000 to 200,000 clones, roughly 60% of which are singletons. Treatment described: oral pan-JAK inhibitor, 5-10 mg twice daily. The starting material was CD4+ T cells sorted from blood, obtained at week 24, from a patient treated with tofacitinib. These receptor sequences come from a human donor with alopecia areata.

The chain joins TRBV10-1 to TRBJ2-1, with 8 positions matching TRBD1. This CDR3 is built from 15 residues. The trim removed 5 bases at V and 8 bases at J, leaving 11 bases unmatched. In germline, CDR1 is WNHNN, CDR2 SYGVQD (reference sequence). DNA for the CDR3: TGCGCCAGCAGTCCCGACAACAGGGGGTGGGATGAGCAGTTCTTC. Translated: CASSPDNRGWDEQFF.

V and J are TRBV15 and TRBJ1-5, with D perhaps matching TRBD1 (5 bases). Trimming cost V 1 base and J 3 bases, with 13 bases left between them. Per the germline V gene, CDR1 is LNHNV and CDR2 is YYDKDF (reference sequence). The CDR3 loop spans 16 amino acids. In nucleotides, the CDR3 is TGTGCCACCAGCAGAGGGGAGGTCAGGGCCAATCAGCCCCAGCATTTT. Translating gives CATSRGEVRANQPQHF.

This clone was seen a few times. The chain uses TRBV7-9 and TRBJ2-1; D call uncertain. The CDR3 runs to 11 residues. The germline gives CDR1 SEHNR, CDR2 FQNEAQ (reference sequence). V was pared by 8 bases and J by 6 bases, with 8 bases between. The DNA for the CDR3 is TGTGCCAGCGCCAACCCCAATGAGCAGTTCTTC. It translates to CASANPNEQFF.